This passage covers 14 T cell receptor beta chains from one sample sequenced in a study of blood T cells in healthy people across ages. Then a second PCR, running about 7 to 11 cycles, was carried out with a sample-barcoded 5' primer and a J-beta primer mix. TCRdb re-called the 5' RACE reads through MiXCR, storing one row per CDR3 protein. The sample shows over a million distinct CDR3 sequences, more than 35% of them seen only once. The sequencing sample was made of blood. The receptors derive from a woman aged 55-70 years in good health.

This chain joins TRBV4-2 and TRBJ2-4, with 10 bases that match TRBD1. Losses at the gene ends were 0 bases for V and 8 bases for J; bases not matched to a gene: 4. This CDR3 is built from 15 residues. Looked up from germline, CDR1 is LGHNA and CDR2 is YNFKEQ. DNA of the CDR3: TGTGCCAGCAGCCAAGAGACAGGGGGCCGGGACATTCAGTACTTC. Amino acid sequence: CASSQETGGRDIQYF.

For this clonotype: A much larger clone is a single base away; this may be a read error. The chain joins TRBV29-1 to TRBJ2-1; a weak D match, TRBD1 (6 bases). The length of the CDR3 is 13 residues. CDR1 and CDR2 from the germline V gene are SQVTM and ANQGSEA. For the CDR3, the DNA is TGCAACGTTGAAGGTGGGGGCCACAATGAGCAGTTCTTC. Amino acid sequence: CNVEGGGHNEQFF.

The rearrangement links TRBV20-1 to TRBJ2-7; D may be TRBD2 (6 bases). From germline, CDR1 is DFQATT and CDR2 SNEGSKA (reference sequence). Deletions cut 5 bases from V and 5 bases from J, with 22 bases between. The CDR3 sequence is 15 residues long. The CDR3 spells CSAPRGAARIDEQYF. The CDR3 DNA is TGCAGTGCTCCGCGGGGCGCGGCTAGGATCGACGAGCAGTACTTC.

This chain connects TRBV7-2 to TRBJ2-7; TRBD2 aligns across 16 bases. The germline CDR1 and CDR2 sequences are SGHTA and FQGNSA. V trimming: 6 bases; J trimming: 9 bases; junction bases outside the gene matches: 8. The CDR3 has 15 amino acids. CDR3 in amino acids: CASRWGLAGGPVQYF. As DNA, the CDR3 is TGTGCCAGCAGATGGGGACTAGCGGGAGGGCCCGTGCAGTACTTC.

This clonotype was observed once. The genes are TRBV7-6 and TRBJ2-1; D perhaps matches TRBD2 (5 bases). The germline CDR1 and CDR2 sequences are SGHVS and FNYEAQ. Trimming pared 5 bases from V and 4 bases from J, leaving 15 bases between. The CDR3 has 15 residues. DNA of the CDR3: TGTGCCAGCAGCCAAGACAAGACTAAATACAATGAGCAGTTCTTC. Protein sequence: CASSQDKTKYNEQFF.

The chain has TRBV20-1 and TRBJ2-7; possible D gene TRBD2, 5 bases. Per the germline V gene, CDR1 is DFQATT and CDR2 is SNEGSKA (reference sequence). V was clipped by 0 bases and J by 9 bases, with 18 bases between them. This CDR3 has 14 amino acids. Here the CDR3 reads CSARDSTRLDGQYF. The CDR3 DNA follows: TGCAGTGCTAGAGATTCTACTAGGCTCGACGGGCAGTACTTC.

The chain carries TRBV3-1 and TRBJ2-1; 11 bases map to TRBD2. Germline loops: CDR1 LGHDT, CDR2 YNNKEL (reference sequence). This CDR3 has 15 amino acids. The V segment lost 5 bases and the J segment 7 bases; nucleotides outside the gene matches: 7. The CDR3 loop is CASSYLAGGRNEQFF. Here the CDR3 DNA reads TGTGCCAGCAGCTATCTAGCGGGAGGTAGGAATGAGCAGTTCTTC.

The chain joins TRBV27 to TRBJ2-1, with TRBD2 as a possible D gene (5 bases). The DNA matches TRBJ2-7 better at its end, which makes the J call doubtful. The CDR3 consists of 14 residues. Germline assignment: CDR1 MNHEY and CDR2 SMNVEV (reference sequence). The CDR3 DNA follows: TGTGCCAGCAGGTTAAGGAGTAGCGATTACGAGCAGTACTTC. Residues: CASRLRSSDYEQYF.

This clonotype has just a few counts. This chain links TRBV7-8 with TRBJ2-1, with TRBD2 matching over 9 bases. Germline CDR1 reads SGHVS; CDR2 reads FQNEAQ. The ends lost 5 bases at V and 4 bases at J; junction bases unmatched: 9. This CDR3 region has 16 residues. Here the CDR3 DNA reads TGTGCCAGCAGCCCCCAGCTGACTAGCGGTTACAATGAGCAGTTCTTC. Translated, it gives CASSPQLTSGYNEQFF.

There are a few counts of this clonotype. The chain links TRBV15 to TRBJ1-1, with TRBD1 matching over 9 bases. The germline V gene encodes CDR1 LNHNV and CDR2 YYDKDF (reference sequence). The CDR3 length is 16 residues. Trimming removed 1 base from V and 7 bases from J; junction bases left unmatched: 10. The CDR3 bases are TGTGCCACCAGCAGAGCAGGGACAGGGAACAGACTTGAAGCTTTCTTT. Protein product: CATSRAGTGNRLEAFF.

This clonotype has only a few counts. This rearrangement joins TRBV11-1 to TRBJ2-7; D gene unclear. V lost 2 bases and J 2 bases, leaving 10 bases between the germline ends. Germline V gene data show CDR1 as SGHAT and CDR2 as FQDESV (reference sequence). The CDR3 sequence is 14 residues long. CDR3 sequence reads: CASSLSPAAYEQYF. The CDR3 nucleotides are TGTGCCAGCAGCTTATCGCCGGCTGCCTACGAGCAGTACTTC. The variable domain in full, completed from reference TRBV11-1 and TRBJ2-7, reads EAEVAQSPRYKITEKSQAVAFWCDPISGHATLYWYRQILGQGPELLVQFQDESVVDDSQLPKDRFSAERLKGVDSTLKIQPAELGDSAMYLCASSLSPAAYEQYFGPGTRLTVT.

This clonotype has a handful of counts. The rearrangement links TRBV28 to TRBJ2-7; TRBD1 is a possible D gene (6 bases). Trimming took off 7 bases at V and 2 bases at J, with 12 bases between the two ends. The CDR3 has 13 amino acids. CDR1 MDHEN and CDR2 SYDVKM come from the germline V gene. In DNA form, the CDR3 reads TGTGCCAGCACATCGACAGGCCCCTACGAGCAGTACTTC. Residues: CASTSTGPYEQYF.

The chain joins TRBV3-1 to TRBJ2-7; TRBD1 matches 8 bases. This CDR3 has 15 residues. Germline CDR1 is LGHDT and CDR2 is YNNKEL (reference sequence). V trimming: 5 bases; J trimming: 1 base; junction bases outside the gene matches: 7. The CDR3 bases are TGTGCCAGCAGCTCGGACAGGGAAGGATCCTACGAGCAGTACTTC. Protein sequence: CASSSDREGSYEQYF.

This chain links TRBV12-3 or TRBV12-4 with TRBJ1-4; unclear D gene. The V and J ends lost 6 bases and 7 bases respectively, with 18 bases between them. This CDR3 comprises 15 residues. CDR3 residues: CASSQDGSKGEKLFF. The CDR3, as DNA: TGTGCCAGCAGCCAGGACGGATCTAAGGGTGAAAAACTGTTTTTT.